One sample yielded the 14 T cell receptor beta chains listed below, sequenced in a study of CD8 T cells in ankylosing spondylitis. TCRdb passed the 5' RACE reads through MiXCR, listing each CDR3 protein once. The repertoire holds roughly 260,000 distinct CDR3 sequences, 20% seen once, with roughly 7.4% in the top ten. Sequenced material: blood, either unsorted or a sorted T cell fraction (not recorded which). All receptors come from a male donor with ankylosing spondylitis or in good health (not recorded which).

This clonotype was picked up a small number of times. This rearrangement joins TRBV10-3 to TRBJ2-2; D gene ambiguous. Trimming left V 4 bases short and J 5 bases short, with 8 bases between. CDR1 is ENHRY and CDR2 is SYGVKD in the germline V gene. This CDR3 region has 13 residues. The CDR3 DNA follows: TGTGCCATCAGTGTAACAGAAACCGGGGAGCTGTTTTTT. Translating gives CAISVTETGELFF.

The chain uses TRBV3-1 and TRBJ2-7; 8 bases match TRBD1. Looked up from germline, CDR1 is LGHDT and CDR2 is YNNKEL (reference sequence). V lost 5 bases, J lost 1 base, and 19 bases stayed unmatched. CDR3 length: 19 amino acids. CDR3 region: CASSNKPTGDWSFSYEQYV. The CDR3 nucleotides read TGTGCCAGCAGCAACAAGCCGACAGGGGATTGGAGTTTTTCCTACGAGCAGTACGTC.

J is TRBJ2-3 and V is TRBV28, with D possibly matching TRBD1 (5 bases). The V gene lost 7 bases and the J gene lost 1 base, with 15 bases spanning the gap. The CDR3 sequence is 15 residues long. Germline CDR1 reads MDHEN; CDR2 reads SYDVKM. In nucleotides, the CDR3 is TGTGCCAGCATCCCCCTAGGGGCGGGCACAGATACGCAGTATTTT. As protein: CASIPLGAGTDTQYF. Combining the CDR3 with reference TRBV28 and TRBJ2-3 gives the whole variable domain DVKVTQSSRYLVKRTGEKVFLECVQDMDHENMFWYRQDPGLGLRLIYFSYDVKMKEKGDIPEGYSVSREKKERFSLILESASTNQTSMYLCASIPLGAGTDTQYFGPGTRLTVL.

V and J are TRBV2 and TRBJ2-1, with 10 bases fitting TRBD2. The CDR3 covers 15 residues. Germline lookup yields CDR1 SNHLY and CDR2 FYNNEI. J was trimmed by 5 bases and V by 6 bases; bases with no gene match: 7. This chain's CDR3 is CASRTLAGENNEQFF. DNA of the CDR3: TGTGCCAGCAGGACCCTAGCGGGGGAAAACAATGAGCAGTTCTTC. Using reference TRBV2 and TRBJ2-1 for the parts outside the CDR3, the full variable domain is EPEVTQTPSHQVTQMGQEVILRCVPISNHLYFYWYRQILGQKVEFLVSFYNNEISEKSEIFDDQFSVERPDGSNFTLKIRSTKLEDSAMYFCASRTLAGENNEQFFGPGTRLTVL.

This clonotype was seen only a few times. V usage is TRBV5-1 and J usage is TRBJ1-4; no firm D call. The CDR3 runs 16 residues. Germline assignment: CDR1 SGHRS and CDR2 YFSETQ. The germline V and J ends were trimmed by 3 bases and 2 bases, with 14 bases remaining between them. The CDR3 region is CASSSDPSSTNEKLFF. CDR3 nucleotides: TGCGCCAGCAGCTCGGACCCCTCGTCCACTAATGAAAAACTGTTTTTT.

The chain is built from TRBV29-1 and TRBJ2-5; 8 bases line up with TRBD1. Trimming at V came to 6 bases and at J to 2 bases, leaving 8 bases not matched to a gene. Germline values: CDR1 SQVTM, CDR2 ANQGSEA. CDR3 size: 14 residues. CDR3 nucleotide sequence: TGCAGCGTCCGGGTGGGACAGGCGCAAGAGACCCAGTACTTC. Residues: CSVRVGQAQETQYF.

A few counts support this clonotype. The rearrangement uses TRBV28 and TRBJ1-2; 8 nucleotides line up with TRBD1. Looked up from germline, CDR1 is MDHEN and CDR2 is SYDVKM. The CDR3 runs 14 residues. The V gene end was trimmed by 2 bases and the J gene end by 7 bases; junction bases not matched to a gene: 6. CDR3 nucleotides: TGTGCCAGCAGTTTACCGACAGGGGCGGTTGGCTACACCTTC. Encoded protein: CASSLPTGAVGYTF.

The chain uses TRBV7-3 and TRBJ2-3; D is perhaps TRBD1 (5 bases). The germline gives CDR1 SGHTA, CDR2 FQGTGA. CDR3 length: 14 residues. Trimming stripped 2 bases from V and 4 bases from J, with 10 bases between. The CDR3 loop is CASSLWAGSDTQYF. DNA for the CDR3: TGTGCCAGCAGCTTATGGGCAGGGTCAGATACGCAGTATTTT. Looking up the rest from reference TRBV7-3 and TRBJ2-3 gives the full variable domain: GAGVSQTPSNKVTEKGKYVELRCDPISGHTALYWYRQSLGQGPEFLIYFQGTGAADDSGLPNDRFFAVRPEGSVSTLKIQRTERGDSAVYLCASSLWAGSDTQYFGPGTRLTVL.

Details on this clonotype: One base away lies a much larger clone, so this may be a sequencing read error. The chain recombines TRBV20-1 with TRBJ2-5; D not resolved. The germline gives CDR1 DFQATT, CDR2 SNEGSKA (reference sequence). The CDR3 consists of 11 residues. The ends were cut back, 5 bases at V and 2 bases at J, with 6 bases in the middle. In nucleotides, the CDR3 is TGCAGTGCTGCCGGGCAAGAGACCCAGTACTTC. Translation: CSAAGQETQYF.

Here the CDR3 reads CASSLPTGRGSYNEQFF. CDR3 in DNA: TGTGCCAGCAGCTTACCCACAGGGCGGGGCTCCTACAATGAGCAGTTCTTC. The chain links TRBV7-9 to TRBJ2-1; D possibly matches TRBD1 or TRBD2 (6 bases each). Germline-derived CDR1 and CDR2 are SEHNR and FQNEAQ (reference sequence). The CDR3 has 17 residues. Trimming took 2 bases from V and 0 from J, leaving 14 bases between them.

This clonotype was recorded a few times. This sequence joins TRBV6-1 and TRBJ2-3, with a possible D match to TRBD2 (6 bases). The V end was cut by 6 bases, the J end by 1 base, with 17 bases between. Germline CDR1 MNHNS, CDR2 SASEGT. The CDR3 runs 16 residues. The CDR3 bases are TGTGCCAGCAGCAAACGTCGGGGCGGGGGCACAGATACGCAGTATTTT. The encoded protein is CASSKRRGGGTDTQYF.

This clonotype turned up a few times. The chain uses TRBV15 and TRBJ1-1; a weak D match, TRBD1 (6 bases). Trimming took off 3 bases at V and 3 bases at J, with 8 bases between the two ends. CDR1 and CDR2 from the germline V gene are LNHNV and YYDKDF (reference sequence). There are 13 residues in the CDR3. CDR3 amino acids: CATSREGDTEAFF. DNA for the CDR3: TGTGCCACCAGCAGGGAGGGGGACACTGAAGCTTTCTTT.

This chain links TRBV5-1 with TRBJ1-1; D is undetermined. The germline V and J ends were trimmed by 0 bases and 1 base, with 7 bases remaining between them. The CDR3 spans 14 residues. Germline V gene data show CDR1 as SGHRS and CDR2 as YFSETQ. The CDR3 nucleotides read TGCGCCAGCAGCTTGGATGCTACGAACACTGAAGCTTTCTTT. It yields the protein CASSLDATNTEAFF. Combining the CDR3 with reference TRBV5-1 and TRBJ1-1 gives the whole variable domain KAGVTQTPRYLIKTRGQQVTLSCSPISGHRSVSWYQQTPGQGLQFLFEYFSETQRNKGNFPGRFSGRQFSNSRSEMNVSTLELGDSALYLCASSLDATNTEAFFGQGTRLTVV.

This clonotype appeared a few times. The chain employs TRBV5-1 and TRBJ1-4; TRBD1 matches 8 bases. Germline V lookup: CDR1 SGHRS, CDR2 YFSETQ. The CDR3 is 18 amino acids. With 4 bases clipped from V and 0 bases from J, the junction kept 11 bases outside the gene matches. The CDR3 reads CASSLTGAAGPTNEKLFF. Written as DNA, the CDR3 is TGCGCCAGCAGCCTGACAGGGGCCGCAGGTCCAACTAATGAAAAACTGTTTTTT.